A selection of T cell receptor beta chains follows, all from one sample in a study of spatial heterogeneity in lung cancer. TCRdb ran MiXCR on the 5' RACE reads and lists one entry per CDR3 protein. The repertoire holds some 70,000 distinct CDR3 sequences, roughly 15% seen once, with 6.5% to 8.5% in the top ten. The starting material was PBMCs, obtained at surgery. These receptors were obtained from a male donor with early-stage non-small cell lung cancer. Both conserved end residues are part of each CDR3. Each record gives: V gene, J gene, CDR3 protein.

V gene: TRBV24-1; J gene: TRBJ1-1; CDR3 protein: CATSDSGPTNTEAFF
V gene: TRBV9; J gene: TRBJ2-2; CDR3 protein: CASSVGGGPTGELFF
V gene: TRBV27; J gene: TRBJ2-3; CDR3 protein: CASSFLSSTDTQYF
V gene: TRBV20-1; J gene: TRBJ2-1; CDR3 protein: CSARGGDTGMANEQFF
V gene: TRBV5-1; J gene: TRBJ2-1; CDR3 protein: CASSLVPLAGGNNEQFF
V gene: TRBV12-3/TRBV12-4; J gene: TRBJ1-1; CDR3 protein: CASTQGAGGAFF
V gene: TRBV6-2/TRBV6-3; J gene: TRBJ2-1; CDR3 protein: CATAGAAYNEQFF
V gene: TRBV15; J gene: TRBJ2-1; CDR3 protein: CATSRTSGLALYNEQFF
V gene: TRBV24-1; J gene: TRBJ1-1; CDR3 protein: CATSDPTGGDTEAFF
V gene: TRBV6-5; J gene: TRBJ2-2; CDR3 protein: CATKLRDRGFPGELFF
V gene: TRBV10-3; J gene: TRBJ2-1; CDR3 protein: CAISDPGTSVNEQFF
V gene: TRBV27; J gene: TRBJ2-7; CDR3 protein: CASSLGAGRLYEQYF
V gene: TRBV7-3; J gene: TRBJ2-5; CDR3 protein: CASSFRPQETQYF
V gene: TRBV5-4; J gene: TRBJ2-5; CDR3 protein: CASSSGQDQGWETQYF
V gene: TRBV18; J gene: TRBJ2-2; CDR3 protein: CASSPGTWNTGELFF
V gene: TRBV7-9; J gene: TRBJ2-5; CDR3 protein: CASSQSANQETQYF
V gene: TRBV19; J gene: TRBJ2-2; CDR3 protein: CASSIGGSWEELFF
V gene: TRBV20-1; J gene: TRBJ2-1; CDR3 protein: CSAPNRFTSYNEQFF
V gene: TRBV6-5; J gene: TRBJ2-7; CDR3 protein: CASSTHRSSYEQYF
V gene: TRBV5-4; J gene: TRBJ1-2; CDR3 protein: CASSLSGETGYTF
V gene: TRBV20-1; J gene: TRBJ2-3; CDR3 protein: CSAIPRQGYSTDTQYF
V gene: TRBV7-2; J gene: TRBJ2-6; CDR3 protein: CASSLVHSGANVLTF
V gene: TRBV6-5; J gene: TRBJ2-7; CDR3 protein: CASSYDRNVLAYEQYF
V gene: TRBV6-2/TRBV6-3; J gene: TRBJ1-5; CDR3 protein: CASRKGQDPNQPQHF
V gene: TRBV7-7; J gene: TRBJ2-2; CDR3 protein: CASRAVGLAGELFF
V gene: TRBV7-9; J gene: TRBJ1-4; CDR3 protein: CASSRDGRNEKLFF
V gene: TRBV6-2/TRBV6-3; J gene: TRBJ2-7; CDR3 protein: CASNDGLAGGEQYF
V gene: TRBV7-9; J gene: TRBJ1-4; CDR3 protein: CASSRTDEKLFF
V gene: TRBV11-1; J gene: TRBJ2-1; CDR3 protein: CASSLASPYLWNEQFF
V gene: TRBV3-1; J gene: TRBJ2-3; CDR3 protein: CASSQDLVADTQYF
V gene: TRBV27; J gene: TRBJ2-7; CDR3 protein: CASSPKTMGQRNEQYF
V gene: TRBV19; J gene: TRBJ2-3; CDR3 protein: CASSMTGPYTDTQYF
V gene: TRBV19; J gene: TRBJ1-4; CDR3 protein: CASSPQGRGNEKLFF
V gene: TRBV7-8; J gene: TRBJ2-2; CDR3 protein: CASSLGGEGAGELFF
V gene: TRBV5-1; J gene: TRBJ2-5; CDR3 protein: CASSRTSGAETQYF
V gene: TRBV27; J gene: TRBJ2-1; CDR3 protein: CASSKRDRSSYNEQFF
V gene: TRBV6-1; J gene: TRBJ1-1; CDR3 protein: CASGMNTEAFF
V gene: TRBV4-2; J gene: TRBJ1-5; CDR3 protein: CASSQDQEPQHF